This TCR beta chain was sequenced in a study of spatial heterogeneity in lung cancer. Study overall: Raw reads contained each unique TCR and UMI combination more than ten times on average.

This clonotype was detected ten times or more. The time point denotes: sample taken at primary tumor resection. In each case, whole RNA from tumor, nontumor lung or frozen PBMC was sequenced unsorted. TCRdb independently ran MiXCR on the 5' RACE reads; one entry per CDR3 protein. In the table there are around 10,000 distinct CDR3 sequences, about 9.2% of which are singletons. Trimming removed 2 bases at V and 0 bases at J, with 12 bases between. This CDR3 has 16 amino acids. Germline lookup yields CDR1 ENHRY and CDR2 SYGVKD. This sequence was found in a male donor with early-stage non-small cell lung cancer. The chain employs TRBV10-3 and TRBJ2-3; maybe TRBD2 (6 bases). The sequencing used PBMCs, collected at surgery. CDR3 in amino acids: CAISEMTRTSTDTQYF. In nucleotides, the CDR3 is TGTGCCATCAGTGAGATGACTAGGACTAGCACAGATACGCAGTATTTT.